The source of this TCR beta chain is a study of T cells in Graves' hyperthyroidism and ophthalmopathy. Study outcomes and limitations: Most thyroid clonotypes expanded above 0.001 were also detected in blood.

CDR3 length: 17 residues. The germline V gene has CDR1 SGHTA and CDR2 FQGNSA. V lost 3 bases and J lost 3; bases outside the gene matches: 5. The TCR beta CDR3 regions underwent amplification using RNA transcripts as the source. Initially, a first-round RT-PCR of the TCR CDR3 employed the HTBI primer set. TCRdb called the multiplex PCR reads again in MiXCR, with one record for every CDR3 protein. The sample has roughly 550,000 distinct CDR3 sequences, 15% to 20% seen once. This clonotype was picked up many times. Its antigen is unidentified. The sample comprised blood. The V gene is TRBV7-2, the J gene TRBJ2-1; TRBD2 matches 13 bases. The source is a woman in her twenties or thirties with Graves' ophthalmopathy. The CDR3, as DNA: TGTGCCAGCAGCTTCGGAGGACTAGCGGGAGTCTACAATGAGCAGTTCTTC. Encoded protein: CASSFGGLAGVYNEQFF.